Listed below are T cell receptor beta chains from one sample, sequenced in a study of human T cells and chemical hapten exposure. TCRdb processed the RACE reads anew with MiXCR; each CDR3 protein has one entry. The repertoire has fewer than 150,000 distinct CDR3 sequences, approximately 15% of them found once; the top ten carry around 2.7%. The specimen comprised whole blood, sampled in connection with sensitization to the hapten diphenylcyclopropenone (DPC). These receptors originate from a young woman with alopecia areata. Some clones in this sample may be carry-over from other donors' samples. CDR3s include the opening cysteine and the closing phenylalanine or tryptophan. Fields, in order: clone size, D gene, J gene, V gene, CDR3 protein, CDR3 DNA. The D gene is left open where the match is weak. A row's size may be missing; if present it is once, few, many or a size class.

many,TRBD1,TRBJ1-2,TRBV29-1,CSVHPRVGTGHNYGYTF,TGCAGCGTCCACCCCCGGGTCGGGACAGGCCACAACTATGGCTACACCTTC
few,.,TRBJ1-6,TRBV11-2,CASKPGTDNSPLHF,TGTGCCAGCAAACCCGGGACGGATAATTCACCCCTCCACTTT
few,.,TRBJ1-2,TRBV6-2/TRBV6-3,CASSPEENYGYTF,TGTGCCAGCAGCCCAGAAGAAAACTATGGCTACACCTTC
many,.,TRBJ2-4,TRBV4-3,CASSQDQGENIQYF,TGCGCCAGCAGCCAAGATCAGGGTGAAAACATTCAGTACTTC
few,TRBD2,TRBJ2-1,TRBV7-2,CASTSHPLAGYNEQFF,TGTGCCAGCACCTCCCACCCACTAGCGGGGTACAATGAGCAGTTCTTC
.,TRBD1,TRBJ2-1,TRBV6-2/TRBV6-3,CASSRQGTTYNEQFF,TGTGCCAGCAGCCGACAGGGTACTACATACAATGAGCAGTTCTTC
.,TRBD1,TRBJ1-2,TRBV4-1,CASSPTGQGGYGYTF,TGCGCCAGCAGCCCCACCGGACAGGGTGGATATGGCTACACCTTC
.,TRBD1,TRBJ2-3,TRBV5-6,CASSLDRGIRTDTQYF,TGTGCCAGCAGCTTGGACAGGGGGATACGCACAGATACGCAGTATTTT
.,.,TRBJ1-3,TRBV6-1,CASQGRRTGNTIYF,TGTGCCAGCCAGGGCAGGAGGACTGGAAACACCATATATTTT
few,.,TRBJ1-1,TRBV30,CAWSAGRGNTEAFF,TGTGCCTGGAGTGCGGGACGGGGGAACACTGAAGCTTTCTTT
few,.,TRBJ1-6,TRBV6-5,CASSSPGTQGRTLHF,TGTGCCAGCAGTTCGCCCGGGACCCAGGGGAGGACCCTCCACTTT
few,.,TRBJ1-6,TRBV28,CASSPLGDKSSYNSPLHF,TGTGCCAGCAGTCCCCTTGGGGACAAAAGCTCCTATAATTCACCCCTCCACTTT
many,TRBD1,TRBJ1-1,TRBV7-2,CASSRVTGAAEAFF,TGTGCCAGCAGCAGAGTGACAGGGGCAGCTGAAGCTTTCTTT
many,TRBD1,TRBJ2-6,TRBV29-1,CSVADRVLTLSGANVLTF,TGCAGCGTCGCTGACAGGGTCCTTACCCTCTCTGGGGCCAACGTCCTGACTTTC
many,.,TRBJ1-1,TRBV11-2,CASSFPPAVNTEAFF,TGTGCCAGCAGCTTCCCCCCAGCAGTGAACACTGAAGCTTTCTTT
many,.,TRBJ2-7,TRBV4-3,CASSPRQGTSYEQYF,TGCGCCAGCAGCCCAAGACAAGGGACCTCCTACGAGCAGTACTTC
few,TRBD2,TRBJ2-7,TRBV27,CASTLSPGGGHEQYF,TGTGCCAGCACCCTTTCACCGGGGGGGGGCCACGAGCAGTACTTC
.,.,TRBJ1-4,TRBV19,CASSIDLAESNEKLFF,TGTGCCAGTAGTATAGATTTGGCCGAGTCTAATGAAAAACTGTTTTTT
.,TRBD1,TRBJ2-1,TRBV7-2,CASSFPVGTGGLNEQFF,TGTGCCAGCAGCTTCCCCGTCGGGACAGGGGGACTCAATGAGCAGTTCTTC
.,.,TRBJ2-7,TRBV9,CASSLRGKDYEQYF,TGTGCCAGCAGTCTCCGGGGGAAGGACTACGAGCAGTACTTC
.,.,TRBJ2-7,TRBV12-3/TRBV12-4,CASSFGGEMSYEQYF,TGTGCCAGCAGTTTCGGAGGGGAGATGAGCTACGAGCAGTACTTC
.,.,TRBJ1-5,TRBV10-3,CAISEGGRYSNQPQHF,TGTGCCATCAGTGAGGGGGGCAGATATAGCAATCAGCCCCAGCATTTT
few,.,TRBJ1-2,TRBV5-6,CASSLRGPTNYGYTF,TGTGCCAGCAGCTTGAGGGGTCCCACTAACTATGGCTACACCTTC
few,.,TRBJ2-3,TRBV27,CASSSQQDTQYF,TGTGCCAGCAGTTCGCAGCAAGATACGCAGTATTTT
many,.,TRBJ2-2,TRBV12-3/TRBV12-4,CASSLRTTGELFF,TGTGCCAGCAGTTTAAGGACGACCGGGGAGCTGTTTTTT
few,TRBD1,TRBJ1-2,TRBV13,CASRRDSDYGYTF,TGTGCCAGCAGGCGGGACAGCGACTATGGCTACACCTTC
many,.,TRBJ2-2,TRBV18,CASSPLRTANTGELFF,TGTGCCAGCTCACCACTTCGGACGGCGAACACCGGGGAGCTGTTTTTT
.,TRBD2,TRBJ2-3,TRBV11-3,CASSLEGLASDTQYF,TGTGCCAGCAGCTTAGAGGGACTAGCTTCAGATACGCAGTATTTT
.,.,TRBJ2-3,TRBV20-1,CSATGDRDTQYF,TGCAGTGCTACCGGGGATAGGGATACGCAGTATTTT
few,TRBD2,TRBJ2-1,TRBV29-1,CSVEGDGRLYNEQFF,TGCAGCGTTGAAGGGGACGGGAGGCTCTACAATGAGCAGTTCTTC
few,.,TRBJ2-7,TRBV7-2,CASSLARATYEQYF,TGTGCCAGCAGCTTAGCCAGGGCCACCTACGAGCAGTACTTC
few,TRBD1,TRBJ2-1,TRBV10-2,CASSDIGGRVNEQFF,TGCGCCAGCAGTGATATAGGGGGCCGAGTCAATGAGCAGTTCTTC
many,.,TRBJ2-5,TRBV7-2,CASSLAPGETQYF,TGTGCCAGCAGCTTAGCGCCTGGAGAGACCCAGTACTTC
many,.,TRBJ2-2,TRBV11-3,CASSPRGTGELFF,TGTGCCAGCAGCCCACGAGGCACCGGGGAGCTGTTTTTT
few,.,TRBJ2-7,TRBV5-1,CASSSGFWEQYF,TGCGCCAGCAGCTCAGGTTTCTGGGAGCAGTACTTC
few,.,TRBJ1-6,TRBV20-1,CSARDNPSPTLHF,TGCAGTGCTAGAGATAACCCTTCTCCGACCCTCCACTTT
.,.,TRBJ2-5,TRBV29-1,CSVDRAVQETQYF,TGCAGCGTTGATCGGGCCGTCCAAGAGACCCAGTACTTC
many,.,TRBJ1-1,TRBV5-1,CASSSGGGEAFF,TGCGCCAGCAGCTCTGGAGGGGGTGAAGCTTTCTTT
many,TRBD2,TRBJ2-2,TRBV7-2,CASSLGASGALNTGELFF,TGTGCCAGCAGCTTAGGAGCCAGCGGGGCCTTGAACACCGGGGAGCTGTTTTTT
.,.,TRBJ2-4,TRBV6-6,CASSYSMDLLAKNIQYF,TGTGCCAGCAGTTACTCGATGGACTTACTAGCCAAAAACATTCAGTACTTC
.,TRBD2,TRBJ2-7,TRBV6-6,CASSISGGVYEQYF,TGTGCCAGCAGCATTAGCGGGGGCGTCTACGAGCAGTACTTC
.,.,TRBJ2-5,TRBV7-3,CASSLISGQMETQYF,TGTGCCAGCAGCCTCATATCAGGGCAGATGGAGACCCAGTACTTC